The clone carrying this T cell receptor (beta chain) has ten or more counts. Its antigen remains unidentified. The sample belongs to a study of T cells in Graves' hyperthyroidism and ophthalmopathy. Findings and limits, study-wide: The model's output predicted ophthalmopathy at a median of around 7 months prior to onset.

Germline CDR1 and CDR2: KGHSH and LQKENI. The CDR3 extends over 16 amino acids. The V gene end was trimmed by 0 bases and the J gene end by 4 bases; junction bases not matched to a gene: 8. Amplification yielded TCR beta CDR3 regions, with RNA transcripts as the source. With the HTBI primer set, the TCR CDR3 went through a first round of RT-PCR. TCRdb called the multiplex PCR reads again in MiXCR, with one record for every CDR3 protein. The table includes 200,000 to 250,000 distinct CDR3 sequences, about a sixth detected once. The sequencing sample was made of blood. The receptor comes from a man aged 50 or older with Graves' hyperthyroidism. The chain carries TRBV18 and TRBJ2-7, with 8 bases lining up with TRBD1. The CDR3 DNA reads TGTGCCAGCTCACCACCGGAGACAGGGGTTGAGTACGAGCAGTACTTC. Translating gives CASSPPETGVEYEQYF.